This T cell receptor (beta chain) was observed in a study of cytotoxic CD8 clonotypes in ibrutinib-treated CLL listed by TCRdb under 2021. At the level of the whole study: In this cohort, around 15 patients were treatment-naive and ten to eleven were relapsed/refractory, while around 17 had unmutated IGHV. Longitudinal samples were available for 26 of the 86 trial participants. Samples averaged roughly 280,000 productive templates and tens of thousands of productive rearrangements. Cryopreserved peripheral blood mononuclear cells were collected before treatment, at response, and at either disease progression or sustained remission. Responses were partial in roughly 25 patients and complete in 2; after median roughly 69 months follow-up, about 14 stayed in remission and around 12 progressed. Patients were still on ibrutinib when every remission and progressive disease sample was collected. Response samples were taken after a median of approximately a year on treatment, ranging from 6 to 36 months.

Overall results and qualifications from the work: Sampling times were not matched between patients in sustained remission and patients whose disease was progressing, and lymph node repertoires were not examined. Public clonotypes were rare and either shrank or stayed stable during treatment, and the rise in clonality at ibrutinib response reflected expansion of private clonotypes. Clonality rose at ibrutinib response, remained stable during sustained remission, and dropped back toward baseline at progression. Baseline clonality was found to be higher than that of age-matched healthy donors and was strongly correlated with circulating CD8+ T-cell counts.

The time point tag for this specimen amounts to: roughly 12 months on ibrutinib. For TCR beta library preparation, roughly 2.2 micrograms of genomic DNA were isolated from cryopreserved PBMCs. Longitudinal blood samples from CLL patients on ibrutinib monotherapy were analyzed using high-throughput TCR beta sequencing. The patients took part in an open-label, single-center phase 2 trial of ibrutinib monotherapy. The goal of deep resolution MiSeq sequencing was a depth between 1 in 1 million and 1 in 200,000 T cells, and coverage averaged 10x per clonotype. TCR beta libraries were generated with the immunoSEQ hsTCRB Kit. The published analysis was carried out like this. Data were analyzed with ImmunoSEQ Data Assistant and ImmunoSEQ Analyzer, with V, D and J genes assigned per IMGT definitions. Clonality, which ranges from 0 to 1, was calculated by subtracting the normalized Shannon entropy of productive rearrangement frequencies from one. Public clonotype analysis was restricted to overrepresented clonotypes comprising at least 0.05% of each patient's repertoire. Some twelve repertoires from age-matched healthy donors, obtained from immuneACCESS, served as clonality controls. Drawn from immuneACCESS, this table holds only the in-frame rearrangements with V and J called that TCRdb kept. Clones are partly lost; checked studies trace under half to an unresolved V gene and leave the rest unexplained. The V and J calls and clone size come from that table; D and trimming were worked out from the DNA. This sample comprises under 200,000 clones, roughly 77% of them detected only once. Roughly 2% of the sample is in the top ten clones.

Taken from the germline V gene, the CDR1 and CDR2 loops are SGDLS and YYNGEE. Germline trimming: 1 base from V, 0 bases from J; junction bases outside gene matches: 3. The CDR3 goes from the cysteine to the phenylalanine over 16 residues. The retained sequence is limited to the CDR3, 48 bases, with the frame set at the first base. A word on this clone: It has no known antigen specificity. No base qualities exist here, and no much larger clone lies one base off it. Within the sample, other DNA sequences also encode this same CDR3.

The sequencing used PBMCs, collected after 12 months of ibrutinib treatment. This TCR was sampled from a human donor with chronic lymphocytic leukemia. The V and J segments used are TRBV9 and TRBJ2-1; 8 central nucleotides agree with TRBD2. The CDR3 in this case is CASSVRSGSSYNEQFF. The DNA sequence is TGTGCCAGCAGCGTAAGGAGCGGGAGCTCCTACAATGAGCAGTTCTTC.